Listed below are T cell receptor beta chains from one sample, sequenced in a study of cytomegalovirus exposure and HLA in healthy donors. Measured with immunoSEQ multiplex PCR; TCRdb has only the in-frame clones, and not every one. The sample consists of around 31,000 clones, around nine tenths of them appearing once. Sample: PBMCs. These receptor sequences come from a boy aged 10-17 years in good health and CMV-seronegative. CDR3s include the opening cysteine and the closing phenylalanine or tryptophan. D genes are given only for firm matches. The size field is filled for only some rows; it gives once, few, many or a size class.

abundance | j_gene | v_gene | d_gene | CDR3aa | CDR3nt
. | TRBJ2-7 | TRBV23-1 | . | CASSHAKGCYEQYF | TGCGCCAGCAGTCACGCCAAGGGGTGCTACGAGCAGTACTTC
. | TRBJ2-3 | TRBV11-2 | TRBD2 | CASSTPRTRPDTQYF | TGTGCCAGCAGCACCCCCAGGACTAGGCCAGATACGCAGTATTTT
. | TRBJ1-2 | TRBV7-9 | . | CASSLRERHNYGYTF | TGTGCCAGCAGCTTGAGGGAGCGGCATAACTATGGCTACACCTTC
few | TRBJ1-1 | TRBV5-1 | . | CASSLGGFEAFF | TGCGCCAGCAGCCTTGGAGGTTTTGAAGCTTTCTTT
. | TRBJ2-5 | TRBV4-2 | TRBD2 | CASSQTSGGAQETQYF | TGTGCCAGCAGCCAGACTAGCGGGGGGGCCCAAGAGACCCAGTACTTC
. | TRBJ2-5 | TRBV7-9 | TRBD1 | CASSSGQGGETQYF | TGTGCCAGCAGCTCGGGACAGGGTGGAGAGACCCAGTACTTC
. | TRBJ1-4 | TRBV4-1 | . | CASSPTGFLGEKLFF | TGCGCCAGCAGCCCCACAGGGTTTTTGGGTGAAAAACTGTTTTTT
. | TRBJ2-2 | TRBV7-2 | TRBD1 | CASSSSTGAVPGELFF | TGTGCCAGCAGCTCCTCGACAGGGGCGGTCCCCGGGGAGCTGTTTTTT
. | TRBJ2-3 | TRBV25-1 | TRBD2 | CASSEGGLAGSSTDTQYF | TGTGCCAGCAGTGAGGGGGGACTAGCGGGCTCTAGCACAGATACGCAGTATTTT
. | TRBJ2-1 | TRBV6-1 | . | CASRSSYNEQFF | TGTGCCAGCAGGAGCTCCTACAATGAGCAGTTCTTC
. | TRBJ1-3 | TRBV21-1 | . | CASRRSWKAGNTIYF | TGTGCCAGCAGGAGGTCGTGGAAAGCCGGAAACACCATATATTTT
. | TRBJ2-7 | TRBV5-5 | TRBD1 | CASSSRQGFYEQYF | TGTGCCAGCAGCTCCCGACAGGGGTTCTACGAGCAGTACTTC
. | TRBJ2-3 | TRBV18 | TRBD2 | CASSPSSGGNTDTQYF | TGTGCCAGCTCACCATCGAGCGGGGGAAACACAGATACGCAGTATTTT
. | TRBJ2-1 | TRBV28 | TRBD2 | CASSLLAGGYEQFF | TGTGCCAGCAGTTTGCTAGCGGGGGGGTATGAGCAGTTCTTC
. | TRBJ2-2 | TRBV21-1 | . | CASSPLGILAGGPNTGELFF | TGTGCCAGCAGCCCGCTTGGTATTCTAGCGGGGGGGCCTAACACCGGGGAGCTGTTTTTT
. | TRBJ1-6 | TRBV2 | TRBD1 | CASSITSGGRNSPLHF | TGTGCCAGCAGTATTACCTCAGGGGGACGTAATTCACCCCTCCACTTT
. | TRBJ2-3 | TRBV18 | . | CASSPPSTDTQYF | TGTGCCAGCTCACCACCCTCGACAGATACGCAGTATTTT
. | TRBJ1-5 | TRBV4-2 | TRBD1 | CASSQEWGQSNQPQHF | TGTGCCAGCAGCCAAGAATGGGGACAGAGCAATCAGCCCCAGCATTTT
. | TRBJ1-4 | TRBV10-3 | . | CAISEVGGEKLFF | TGTGCCATCAGTGAAGTCGGGGGGGAAAAACTGTTTTTT
. | TRBJ1-5 | TRBV19 | . | CASSVQGGEPQHF | TGTGCCAGTAGTGTACAAGGGGGTGAGCCCCAGCATTTT
. | TRBJ2-1 | TRBV5-5 | . | CASSMTESLYEQFF | TGTGCCAGCAGCATGACAGAGTCTTTGTATGAGCAGTTCTTC
. | TRBJ2-1 | TRBV9 | TRBD1 | CASSGNRGYEQFF | TGTGCCAGCAGCGGGAACAGGGGGTATGAGCAGTTCTTC
. | TRBJ2-5 | TRBV5-4 | . | CASSLDGEETQYF | TGTGCCAGCAGCTTGGACGGGGAAGAGACCCAGTACTTC
. | TRBJ2-7 | TRBV15 | . | CATSKASGYEQYF | TGTGCCACCAGCAAAGCCTCGGGCTACGAGCAGTACTTC
. | TRBJ2-3 | TRBV7-3 | TRBD2 | CASSLMSTSGDIGTDTQYF | TGTGCCAGCAGCTTAATGTCGACTAGCGGCGATATCGGCACAGATACGCAGTATTTT
. | TRBJ1-1 | TRBV7-7 | . | CASSLNRDTEAFF | TGTGCCAGCAGCTTAAATCGGGACACTGAAGCTTTCTTT
few | TRBJ2-2 | TRBV7-8 | TRBD2 | CASSELAGVNTGELFF | TGTGCCAGCAGCGAACTAGCGGGGGTCAACACCGGGGAGCTGTTTTTT
once | TRBJ1-3 | TRBV10-3 | . | CAISEQLPGSGNTIYF | TGTGCCATCAGCGAGCAGCTCCCAGGCTCTGGAAACACCATATATTTT
. | TRBJ1-1 | TRBV10-1 | . | CAGTSDTEAFF | TGCGCCGGCACCTCGGACACTGAAGCTTTCTTT
. | TRBJ2-3 | TRBV7-6 | TRBD2 | CASSSSSGGGADTQYF | TGTGCCAGCAGCTCCTCTAGCGGGGGAGGGGCAGATACGCAGTATTTT
. | TRBJ2-7 | TRBV29-1 | TRBD1 | CSVETGKGQGDEQYF | TGCAGCGTTGAAACCGGCAAGGGACAGGGGGACGAGCAGTACTTC
. | TRBJ2-7 | TRBV7-9 | . | CSSSLAFREQYF | TGTTCCAGCAGCTTAGCATTTCGCGAGCAGTACTTC
. | TRBJ1-6 | TRBV7-6 | . | CASSWGQYNSPLHF | TGTGCCAGCAGCTGGGGACAATATAATTCACCCCTCCACTTT
. | TRBJ2-3 | TRBV12-5 | . | CASGFPYNNTQYF | TGTGCTAGTGGTTTTCCGTATAATAATACGCAGTATTTT
. | TRBJ2-3 | TRBV5-1 | TRBD2 | CASSLASGTSRDTQYF | TGCGCCAGCAGCTTGGCCTCTGGGACTAGCAGGGATACGCAGTATTTT
. | TRBJ2-5 | TRBV9 | TRBD2 | CASSSRSAGDTQETQYF | TGTGCCAGCAGCTCCAGGTCCGCGGGGGATACTCAAGAGACCCAGTACTTC
once | TRBJ2-1 | TRBV4-3 | . | CASSQDGTSSYNEQFF | TGCGCCAGCAGCCAAGATGGCACAAGCTCCTACAATGAGCAGTTCTTC
. | TRBJ1-2 | TRBV14 | . | CASSPGAGVSSNYGYTF | TGTGCCAGCAGCCCGGGTGCGGGGGTTTCCTCTAACTATGGCTACACCTTC
once | TRBJ1-5 | TRBV6-6 | TRBD1 | CASRNTGGPFPQHF | TGTGCCAGCAGAAACACAGGGGGCCCCTTTCCCCAGCATTTT
. | TRBJ2-5 | TRBV6-4 | TRBD2 | CASSPTSGEGETQYF | TGTGCCAGCAGTCCGACTAGCGGGGAGGGAGAGACCCAGTACTTC
. | TRBJ2-3 | TRBV7-2 | . | CASSLARQGRSDTQYF | TGTGCCAGCAGCTTAGCGCGCCAGGGAAGGTCAGATACGCAGTATTTT
. | TRBJ2-3 | TRBV5-1 | . | CASSLAVLGLDTQYF | TGCGCCAGCAGCTTGGCCGTCCTCGGGTTGGATACGCAGTATTTT
. | TRBJ2-3 | TRBV15 | . | CATSSRIQALADTQYF | TGTGCCACCAGCAGTCGTATCCAGGCTTTGGCAGATACGCAGTATTTT
. | TRBJ1-2 | TRBV10-1 | TRBD1 | CASSGDRATLGYGYTF | TGCGCCAGCAGCGGGGACAGGGCTACGCTAGGCTATGGCTACACCTTC
once | TRBJ2-1 | TRBV10-2 | TRBD1 | CASSERTGGKRNEQFF | TGCGCCAGCAGTGAGAGGACAGGGGGGAAGAGAAATGAGCAGTTCTTC
. | TRBJ1-4 | TRBV7-9 | . | CASSLKSGGGGKLFF | TGTGCCAGCAGCTTAAAATCTGGGGGCGGCGGAAAACTGTTTTTT
. | TRBJ2-6 | TRBV2 | . | CASSQTGTSGANVLTF | TGTGCCAGCAGCCAAACAGGGACCTCTGGGGCCAACGTCCTGACTTTC
. | TRBJ1-4 | TRBV7-8 | TRBD1 | CASSSLRDSLNEKLFF | TGTGCCAGCAGCTCCCTCAGGGACAGCCTTAATGAAAAACTGTTTTTT
once | TRBJ2-1 | TRBV15 | . | CATSIAESYNEQFF | TGTGCCACCAGCATAGCGGAATCCTACAATGAGCAGTTCTTC
. | TRBJ2-3 | TRBV9 | TRBD2 | CASSVAERGGTDTQYF | TGTGCCAGCAGCGTAGCGGAGCGGGGGGGCACTGATACGCAGTATTTT
. | TRBJ1-3 | TRBV30 | . | CAWTPQSVSSGNTIYF | TGTGCCTGGACTCCACAGTCGGTTAGCTCTGGAAACACCATATATTTT
. | TRBJ2-7 | TRBV28 | . | CASSLDGLDYEQYF | TGTGCCAGCAGTTTAGATGGGCTTGACTACGAGCAGTACTTC
. | TRBJ2-5 | TRBV2 | TRBD2 | CASSPLAAQETQYF | TGTGCCAGCAGTCCCCTAGCGGCTCAAGAGACCCAGTACTTC
. | TRBJ2-2 | TRBV27 | TRBD2 | CASNGLAGTGELFF | TGTGCCAGCAACGGACTAGCCGGCACCGGGGAGCTGTTTTTT
. | TRBJ1-6 | TRBV5-1 | . | CASSGGEGYNSPLHF | TGTGCCAGCAGCGGGGGGGAAGGGTATAATTCACCCCTCCACTTT
. | TRBJ1-3 | TRBV7-6 | . | CASSAGMGSGNTIYF | TGTGCCAGCAGCGCAGGAATGGGCTCTGGAAACACCATATATTTT
. | TRBJ2-5 | TRBV7-9 | TRBD1 | CASSLRGRGPESLPETQYF | TGTGCCAGCAGCTTAAGGGGCAGGGGGCCGGAATCGTTACCGGAGACCCAGTACTTC